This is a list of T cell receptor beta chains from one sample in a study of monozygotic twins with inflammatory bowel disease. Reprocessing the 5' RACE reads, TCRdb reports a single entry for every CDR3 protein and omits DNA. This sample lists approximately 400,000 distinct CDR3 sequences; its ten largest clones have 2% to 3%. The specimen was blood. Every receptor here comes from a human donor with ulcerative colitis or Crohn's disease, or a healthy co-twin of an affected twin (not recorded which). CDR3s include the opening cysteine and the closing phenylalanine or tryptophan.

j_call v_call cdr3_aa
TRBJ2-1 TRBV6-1 CASQGRAKYNEQFF
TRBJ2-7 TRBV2 CASRRGINAYEQYF
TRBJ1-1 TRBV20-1 CSARGGLTGRTEAFF
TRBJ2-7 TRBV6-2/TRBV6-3 CASSWGIGGRPYEQYF
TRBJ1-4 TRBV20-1 CSAQALTNEKLFF
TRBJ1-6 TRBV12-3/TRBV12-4 CASSFGSYNSPLHF
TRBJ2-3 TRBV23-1 CASSQPREVADTQYF
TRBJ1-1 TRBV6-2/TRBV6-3 CASSSAAILQIRTFF
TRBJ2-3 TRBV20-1 CSAPWRGPDTQYF
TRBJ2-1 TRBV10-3 CAISELGTSYNEQFF
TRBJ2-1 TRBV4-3 CASSQTGRGSYNEQFF
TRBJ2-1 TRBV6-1 CARASGVFNEQFF
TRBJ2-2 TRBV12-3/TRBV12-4 CASSLVAGELFF
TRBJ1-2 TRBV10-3 CAISEQTANYGYTF
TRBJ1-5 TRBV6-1 CASSEPFPTSPSNQPQHF
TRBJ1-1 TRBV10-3 CAISEGEGGTEAFF
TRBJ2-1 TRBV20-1 CSARREADFYNEQFF
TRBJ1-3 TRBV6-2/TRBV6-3 CASSWTTSGNTIYF
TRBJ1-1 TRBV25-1 CASSEIGIGPKTPASTEAFF
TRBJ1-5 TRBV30 CAWSGQARQPQHF
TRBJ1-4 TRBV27 CASSSMFRGRGANEKLFF
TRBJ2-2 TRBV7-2 CASSFSAGDQELFF
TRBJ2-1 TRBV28 CASSGGHNNEQFF
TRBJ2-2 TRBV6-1 CASASLPTGNTGELFF
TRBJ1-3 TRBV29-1 CSVGTAGNTIYF
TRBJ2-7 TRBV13 CASSSMDRRGMEQYF
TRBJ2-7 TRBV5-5 CASYSTGPDPYEQYF
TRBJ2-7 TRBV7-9 CASSLSGTRILLEQYF
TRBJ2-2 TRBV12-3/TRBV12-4 CASSALGGELFF
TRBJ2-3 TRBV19 CASSIRQDPTDTQYF
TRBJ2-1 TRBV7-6 CASSLGRGLAGENEQFF
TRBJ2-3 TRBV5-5 CASSLDYQKDTQYF
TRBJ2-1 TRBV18 CASSLRTGLAGLSSYNEQFF
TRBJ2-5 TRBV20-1 CSAMFAGVETQYF
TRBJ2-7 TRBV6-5 CASSYTGQPFSYEQYF
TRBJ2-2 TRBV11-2 CASSNPGQGFYSFTGELFF
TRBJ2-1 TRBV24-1 CATSEGLAPSYNEQFF
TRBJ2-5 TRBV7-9 CASSLVLQGAKGETQYF
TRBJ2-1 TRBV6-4 CASRPDGQYNEQFF
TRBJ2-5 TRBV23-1 CASRNPGLDMKTQYF
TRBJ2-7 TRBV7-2 CASSLGVSGSEQYF
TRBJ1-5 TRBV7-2 CASSGGGGGFQPQHF
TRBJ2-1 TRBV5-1 CASSLKGLPEFF
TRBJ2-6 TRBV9 CASSPGRLSGANVLTF
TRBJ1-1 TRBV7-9 CASTLKAEAFF